The 11 T cell receptor beta chains in this list originate from one sample, sequenced in a study of siplizumab effects on memory and regulatory T cells. Only in-frame clones appear in the TCRdb table, and some are missing; sequencing was by immunoSEQ multiplex PCR. The top ten hold around 18% of the sample, which has some 81,000 clones, around 93% seen once. The sequenced sample was CD8+ T cells sorted from blood. These receptors were collected from a human donor in good health.

V is TRBV25-1 and J is TRBJ1-1, with D unresolved. CDR3 length: 14 residues. Deletions cut 5 bases from V and 1 base from J, with 11 bases between. Germline V lookup: CDR1 MGHDK, CDR2 SYGVNS. The CDR3 bases are TGTGCCAGCAGTTCGGTGCGGCCGAACACTGAAGCTTTCTTT. Protein sequence: CASSSVRPNTEAFF. Using reference TRBV25-1 and TRBJ1-1 for the parts outside the CDR3, the full variable domain is EADIYQTPRYLVIGTGKKITLECSQTMGHDKMYWYQQDPGMELHLIHYSYGVNSTEKGDLSSESTVSRIRTEHFPLTLESARPSHTSQYLCASSSVRPNTEAFFGQGTRLTVV.

The J gene is TRBJ2-5, the V gene TRBV27, with 10 positions matching TRBD2. The V gene's germline CDR1 is MNHEY and CDR2 SMNVEV (reference sequence). With V trimmed by 6 bases and J by 5 bases, 6 bases remained unmatched. This CDR3 contains 14 residues. CDR3 in DNA: TGTGCCAGCAGACTAGCGGGATCCGGGGAGACCCAGTACTTC. Translating gives CASRLAGSGETQYF.

The chain recombines TRBV4-1 with TRBJ1-2; D gene unclear. The germline V gene has CDR1 MGHRA and CDR2 YSYEKL. V was cut by 1 base and J by 6 bases, with 15 bases left in between. The CDR3 spans 15 residues. CDR3 bases: TGCGCCAGCAGCCAAGTTGGGCAAAACCATAATGGCTACACCTTC. Translating it yields CASSQVGQNHNGYTF.

In the case of this clone: The same CDR3 is also encoded by other DNA sequences in this sample. V usage is TRBV6-6 and J usage is TRBJ2-7; D unresolved. The CDR3 sequence is 14 residues long. Per the germline V gene, CDR1 is MNHNY and CDR2 is SVGAGI (reference sequence). V lost 0 bases and J 0 bases, leaving 6 bases between the germline ends. CDR3 nucleotides: TGTGCCAGCAGTTACTCGGGTAGCTCCTACGAGCAGTACTTC. This translates into CASSYSGSSYEQYF.

The chain recombines TRBV7-9 with TRBJ2-7; D is uncertain. The CDR3 sequence is 11 residues long. Per germline, CDR1 SEHNR and CDR2 FQNEAQ (reference sequence). Trimming removed 3 bases from V and 7 bases from J, with 7 bases in between. CDR3 region: CASSFGREQYF. DNA of the CDR3: TGTGCCAGCAGCTTTGGCAGGGAGCAGTACTTC.

The chain uses TRBV2 and TRBJ1-1, with D perhaps TRBD1 (6 bases). The CDR3 is 14 residues long. V dropped 3 bases and J dropped 4 bases, with 12 bases sitting between them. Germline V gene data show CDR1 as SNHLY and CDR2 as FYNNEI. The CDR3 protein is CASSETGIGTEAFF. In nucleotides, the CDR3 is TGTGCCAGCAGTGAGACAGGAATTGGCACTGAAGCTTTCTTT.

The chain couples TRBV14 to TRBJ2-5; D is undetermined. This CDR3 has 15 residues. V lost 1 base and J lost 2, with 11 bases in between. CDR1 SGHDN and CDR2 FVKESK come from the germline V gene. The CDR3 nucleotides are TGTGCCAGCAGCCAAGTTCGAGCAGTTCAAGAGACCCAGTACTTC. The encoded protein is CASSQVRAVQETQYF.

The chain is built from TRBV4-1 and TRBJ2-2; 11 bases line up with TRBD2. This CDR3 spans 19 amino acids. Germline V gene sequence: CDR1 MGHRA, CDR2 YSYEKL. Trimming took 0 bases from V and 4 from J; bases not matched to a gene: 10. CDR3 residues: CASSQDEVAGGPATGELFF. The CDR3 DNA is TGCGCCAGCAGCCAAGATGAAGTAGCGGGAGGGCCGGCCACCGGGGAGCTGTTTTTT.

The gene calls are TRBV11-1 and TRBJ2-5; the match to TRBD2 covers 10 bases. The germline V gene has CDR1 SGHAT and CDR2 FQDESV (reference sequence). The CDR3 totals 16 residues. The V and J ends lost 2 bases and 4 bases, in that order; junction bases with no gene match: 7. CDR3: CASSLLSGRASETQYF. As DNA, the CDR3 is TGTGCCAGCAGCTTATTAAGCGGGAGGGCCTCAGAGACCCAGTACTTC.

This clone occurred once. The V gene is TRBV7-6, the J gene TRBJ2-7; 10 nucleotides match TRBD1. This CDR3 has 15 residues. Germline CDR1 reads SGHVS; CDR2 reads FNYEAQ. Trimming at V came to 3 bases and at J to 5 bases, leaving 7 bases not matched to a gene. DNA for the CDR3: TGTGCCAGCAGCTTGACAGGGGGCGAGTCCCACGAGCAGTACTTC. Residues: CASSLTGGESHEQYF.

Here the CDR3 reads CTPGGTSGEQFF. The CDR3 DNA sequence: TGCACCCCCGGGGGCACCTCTGGTGAGCAGTTCTTC. V is TRBV29-1 and J is TRBJ2-1; D could derive from TRBD1 or TRBD2 (6 bases each). Germline assignment: CDR1 SQVTM and CDR2 ANQGSEA. The CDR3 sequence is 12 residues long.